This TCR beta chain was documented in a study of blood T cell repertoires in COVID-19. Study-wide context: The origin of the acute and convalescent COVID-19 samples was the United States, Italy and Spain. T cells, B-cell-depleted T cells, or PBMCs provided the cDNA or gDNA that served as material.

The germline gives CDR1 WNHNN, CDR2 SYGVQD (reference sequence). The CDR3 loop spans 14 amino acids. The ends were cut back, 6 bases at V and 3 bases at J, with 14 bases in the middle. Assay: immunoSEQ multiplex PCR; the TCRdb copy retains only in-frame clones and omits some. In the table there are 210,000 or so clones, around 80% of which are singletons. The sequenced material came from peripheral blood. The chain uses TRBV10-1 and TRBJ1-1; no firm D call. The sequence was collected from a woman over 75 with acute or convalescent COVID-19. This CDR3 is CASRDGSPDTEAFF. In DNA form, the CDR3 reads TGCGCCAGCAGGGATGGGAGTCCGGACACTGAAGCTTTCTTT.